This TCR beta chain appears in the sequencing data of a study of cytomegalovirus exposure and HLA in healthy donors. A multiplex PCR was run with 60 Vbeta primers and 13 Jbeta primers. Measured with immunoSEQ multiplex PCR; TCRdb has only the in-frame clones, and not every one. The top ten hold approximately 1% of the sample, which has some 120,000 clones, about three quarters seen once. The V gene's germline CDR1 is SGHVS and CDR2 FNYEAQ. V dropped 4 bases and J dropped 7 bases, with 10 bases sitting between them. The CDR3 runs to 12 residues. This sequence joins TRBV7-6 and TRBJ1-1; a possible D gene is TRBD1 (5 bases). This sequence originates from a human donor in good health. Sequenced: PBMCs. Here the CDR3 reads CASSSGLGEAFF. CDR3 sequence (DNA): TGTGCCAGCAGCTCGGGACTGGGTGAAGCTTTCTTT.